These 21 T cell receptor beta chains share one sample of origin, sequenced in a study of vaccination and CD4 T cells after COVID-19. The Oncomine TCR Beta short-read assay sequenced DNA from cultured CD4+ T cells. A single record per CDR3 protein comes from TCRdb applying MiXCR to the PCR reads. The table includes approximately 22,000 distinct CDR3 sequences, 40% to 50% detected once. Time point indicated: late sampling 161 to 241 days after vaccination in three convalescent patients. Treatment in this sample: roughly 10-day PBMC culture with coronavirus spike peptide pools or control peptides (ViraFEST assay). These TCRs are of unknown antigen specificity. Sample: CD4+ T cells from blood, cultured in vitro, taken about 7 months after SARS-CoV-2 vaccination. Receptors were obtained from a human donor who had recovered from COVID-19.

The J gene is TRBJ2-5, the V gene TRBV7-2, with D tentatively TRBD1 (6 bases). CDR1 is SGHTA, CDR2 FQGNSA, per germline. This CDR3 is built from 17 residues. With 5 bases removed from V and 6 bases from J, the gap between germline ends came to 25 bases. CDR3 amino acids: CASSPRRGQGKGKTQYF. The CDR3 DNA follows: TGTGCCAGCAGCCCCCGCCGGGGACAAGGGAAAGGGAAGACCCAGTACTTC.

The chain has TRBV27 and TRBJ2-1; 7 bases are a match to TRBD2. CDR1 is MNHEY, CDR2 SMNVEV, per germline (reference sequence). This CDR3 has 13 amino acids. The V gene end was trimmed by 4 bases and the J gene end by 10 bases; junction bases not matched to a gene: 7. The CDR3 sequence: CASSYSSAGEQFF. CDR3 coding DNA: TGTGCCAGCAGTTACTCATCAGCGGGAGAGCAGTTCTTC.

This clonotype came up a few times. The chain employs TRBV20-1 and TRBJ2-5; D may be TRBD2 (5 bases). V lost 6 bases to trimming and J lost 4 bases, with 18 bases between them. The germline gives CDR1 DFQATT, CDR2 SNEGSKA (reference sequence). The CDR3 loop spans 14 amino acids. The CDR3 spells CSATSNTRGETQYF. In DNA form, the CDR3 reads TGCAGTGCCACCTCGAACACTAGAGGAGAGACCCAGTACTTC.

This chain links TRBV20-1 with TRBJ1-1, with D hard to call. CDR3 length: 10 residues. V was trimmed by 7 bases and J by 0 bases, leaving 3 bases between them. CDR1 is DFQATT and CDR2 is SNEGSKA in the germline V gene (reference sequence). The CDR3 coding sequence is TGCAGTGGGATGAACACTGAAGCTTTCTTT. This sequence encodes CSGMNTEAFF.

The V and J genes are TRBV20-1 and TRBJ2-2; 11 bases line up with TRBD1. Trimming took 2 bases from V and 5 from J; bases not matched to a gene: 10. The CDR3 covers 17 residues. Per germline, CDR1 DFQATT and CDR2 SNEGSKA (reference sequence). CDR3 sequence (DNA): TGCAGTGCTAGACCCTTCTCCGGACAGGGGGCTACCGGGGAGCTGTTTTTT. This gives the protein CSARPFSGQGATGELFF.

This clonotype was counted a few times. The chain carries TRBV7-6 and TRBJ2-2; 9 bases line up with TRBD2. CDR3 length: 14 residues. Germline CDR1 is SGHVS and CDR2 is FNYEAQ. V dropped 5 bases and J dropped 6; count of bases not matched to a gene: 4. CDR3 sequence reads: CASSRSGSPGELFF. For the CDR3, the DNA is TGTGCCAGCAGCCGTAGCGGGAGTCCCGGGGAGCTGTTTTTT.

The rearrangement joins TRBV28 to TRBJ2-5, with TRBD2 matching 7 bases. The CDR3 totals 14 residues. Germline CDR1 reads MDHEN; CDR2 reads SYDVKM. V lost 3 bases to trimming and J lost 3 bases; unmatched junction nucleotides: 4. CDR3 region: CASSFGGGEETQYF. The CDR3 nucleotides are TGTGCCAGCAGTTTTGGGGGAGGGGAAGAGACCCAGTACTTC.

CDR3 amino acids: CASSPTRDPGANVLTF. The CDR3, as DNA: TGTGCCAGCAGCCCAACCCGGGACCCCGGGGCCAACGTCCTGACTTTC. The V and J genes are TRBV7-6 and TRBJ2-6, with D perhaps given as TRBD1 or TRBD2 (5 bases each). V lost 5 bases to trimming and J lost 4 bases, with 15 bases between them. This CDR3 comprises 16 residues. From germline, CDR1 is SGHVS and CDR2 FNYEAQ.

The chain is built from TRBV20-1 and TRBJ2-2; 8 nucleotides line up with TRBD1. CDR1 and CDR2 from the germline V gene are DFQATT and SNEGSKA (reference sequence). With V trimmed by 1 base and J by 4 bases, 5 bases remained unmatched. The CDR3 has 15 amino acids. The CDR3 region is CSARGGQGVTGELFF. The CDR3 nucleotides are TGCAGTGCTAGAGGAGGACAGGGCGTCACCGGGGAGCTGTTTTTT.

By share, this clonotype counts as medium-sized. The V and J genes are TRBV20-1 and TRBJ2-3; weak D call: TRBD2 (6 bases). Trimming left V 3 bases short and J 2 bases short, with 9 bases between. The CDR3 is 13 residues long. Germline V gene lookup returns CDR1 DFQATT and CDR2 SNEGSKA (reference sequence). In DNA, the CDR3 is TGCAGTGCTAGCCGCGGGACCACAGATACGCAGTATTTT. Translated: CSASRGTTDTQYF.

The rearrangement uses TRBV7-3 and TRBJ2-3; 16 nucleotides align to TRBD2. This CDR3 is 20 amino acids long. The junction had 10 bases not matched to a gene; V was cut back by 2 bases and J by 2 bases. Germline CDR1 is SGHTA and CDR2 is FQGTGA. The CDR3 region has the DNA TGTGCCAGCAGCTTATTTGTCCCCGGGACTAGCGGGAGGGCCACAGATACGCAGTATTTT. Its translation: CASSLFVPGTSGRATDTQYF.

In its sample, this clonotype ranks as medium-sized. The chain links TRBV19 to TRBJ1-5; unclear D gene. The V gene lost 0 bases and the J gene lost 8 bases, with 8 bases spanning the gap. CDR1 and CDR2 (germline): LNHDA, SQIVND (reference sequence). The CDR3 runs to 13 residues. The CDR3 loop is CASSIDGEKPQHF. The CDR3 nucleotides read TGTGCCAGTAGTATAGACGGGGAGAAGCCCCAGCATTTT. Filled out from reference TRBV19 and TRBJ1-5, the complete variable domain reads DGGITQSPKYLFRKEGQNVTLSCEQNLNHDAMYWYRQDPGQGLRLIYYSQIVNDFQKGDIAEGYSVSREKKESFPLTVTSAQKNPTAFYLCASSIDGEKPQHFGDGTRLSIL.

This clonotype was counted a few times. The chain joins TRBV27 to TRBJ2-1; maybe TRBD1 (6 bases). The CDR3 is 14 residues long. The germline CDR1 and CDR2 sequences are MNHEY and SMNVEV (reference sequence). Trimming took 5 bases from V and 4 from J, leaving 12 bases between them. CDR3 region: CASSGIRGYNEQFF. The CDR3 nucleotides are TGTGCCAGCAGTGGGATTAGGGGGTACAATGAGCAGTTCTTC.

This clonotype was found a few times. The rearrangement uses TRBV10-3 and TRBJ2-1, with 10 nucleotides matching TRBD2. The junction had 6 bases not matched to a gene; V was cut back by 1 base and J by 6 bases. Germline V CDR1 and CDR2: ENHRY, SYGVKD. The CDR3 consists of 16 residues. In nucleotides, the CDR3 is TGTGCCATCAGTGAGTTCCGGACTAGCGGCACCAATGAGCAGTTCTTC. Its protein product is CAISEFRTSGTNEQFF.

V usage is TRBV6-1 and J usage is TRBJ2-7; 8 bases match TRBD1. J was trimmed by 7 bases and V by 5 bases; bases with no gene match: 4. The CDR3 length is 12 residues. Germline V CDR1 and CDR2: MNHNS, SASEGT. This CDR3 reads CASSQQGGEQYF. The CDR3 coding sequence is TGTGCCAGCAGTCAACAGGGGGGAGAGCAGTACTTC.

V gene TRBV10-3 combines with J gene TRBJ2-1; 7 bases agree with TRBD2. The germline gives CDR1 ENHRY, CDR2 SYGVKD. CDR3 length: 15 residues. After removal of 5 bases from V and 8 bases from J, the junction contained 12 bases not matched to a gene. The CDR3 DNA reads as TGTGCCATCAGTCCCGTGGAGGGAGGGCCTCATGAGCAGTTCTTC. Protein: CAISPVEGGPHEQFF.

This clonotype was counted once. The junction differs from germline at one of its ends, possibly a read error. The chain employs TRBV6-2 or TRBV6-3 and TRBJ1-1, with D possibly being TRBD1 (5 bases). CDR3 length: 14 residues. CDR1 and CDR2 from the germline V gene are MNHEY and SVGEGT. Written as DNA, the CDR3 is TGTACCAGCAGTTACCAGGGTAAGAACACTGAAGCTTTCTTT. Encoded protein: CTSSYQGKNTEAFF.

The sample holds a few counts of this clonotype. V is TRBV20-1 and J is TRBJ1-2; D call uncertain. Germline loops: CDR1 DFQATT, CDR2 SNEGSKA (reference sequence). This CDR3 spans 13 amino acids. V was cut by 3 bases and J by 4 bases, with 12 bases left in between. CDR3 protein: CSASFQSVYGYTF. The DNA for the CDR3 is TGCAGTGCTAGTTTCCAGAGTGTCTATGGCTACACCTTC.

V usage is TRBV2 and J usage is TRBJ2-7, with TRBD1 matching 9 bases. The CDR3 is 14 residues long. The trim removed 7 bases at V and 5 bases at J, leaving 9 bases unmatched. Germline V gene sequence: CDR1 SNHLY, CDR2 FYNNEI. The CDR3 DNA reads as TGTGCCAGCATTCTGACAGGGGGTATCCACGAGCAGTACTTC. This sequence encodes CASILTGGIHEQYF.

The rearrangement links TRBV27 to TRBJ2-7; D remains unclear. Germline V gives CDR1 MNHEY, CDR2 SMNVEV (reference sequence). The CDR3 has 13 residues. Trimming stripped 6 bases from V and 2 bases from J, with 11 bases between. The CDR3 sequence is CASSFPSTYEQYF. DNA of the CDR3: TGTGCCAGCAGCTTTCCGTCGACCTACGAGCAGTACTTC.

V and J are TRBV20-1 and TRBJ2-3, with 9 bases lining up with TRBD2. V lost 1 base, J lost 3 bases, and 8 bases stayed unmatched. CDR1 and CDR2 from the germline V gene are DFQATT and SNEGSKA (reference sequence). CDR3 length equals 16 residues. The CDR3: CSARVQRGGGTDTQYF. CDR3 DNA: TGCAGTGCTAGAGTACAACGCGGGGGGGGTACAGATACGCAGTATTTT.